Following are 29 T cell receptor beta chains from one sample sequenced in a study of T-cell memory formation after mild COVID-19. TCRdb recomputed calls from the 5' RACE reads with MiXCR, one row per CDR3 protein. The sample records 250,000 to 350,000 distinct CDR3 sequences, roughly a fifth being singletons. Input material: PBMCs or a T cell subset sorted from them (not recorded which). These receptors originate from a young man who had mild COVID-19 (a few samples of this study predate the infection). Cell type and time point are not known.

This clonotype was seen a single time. The CDR3 here is CASSFFDRATGNTIYF. The CDR3 bases are TGTGCCAGCAGCTTTTTTGACAGGGCTACTGGAAACACCATATATTTT. This chain joins TRBV5-6 and TRBJ1-3; 7 bases are a match to TRBD1. CDR3 length: 16 residues. The germline gives CDR1 SGHDT, CDR2 YYEEEE. V shed 2 bases, J shed 2 bases, and the junction held 7 bases outside the gene matches.

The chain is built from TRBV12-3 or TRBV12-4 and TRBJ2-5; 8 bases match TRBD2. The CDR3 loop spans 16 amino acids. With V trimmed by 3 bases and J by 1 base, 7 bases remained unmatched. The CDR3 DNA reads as TGTGCCAGCAGTTTTCCGACGGGGGGGATCCAAGAGACCCAGTACTTC. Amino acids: CASSFPTGGIQETQYF.

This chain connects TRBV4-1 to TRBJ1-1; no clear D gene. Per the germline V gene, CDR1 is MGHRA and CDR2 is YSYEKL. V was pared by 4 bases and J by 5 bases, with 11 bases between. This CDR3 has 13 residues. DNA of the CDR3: TGCGCCAGCAGCCGGCAATTTGGTACTGAAGCTTTCTTT. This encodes CASSRQFGTEAFF.

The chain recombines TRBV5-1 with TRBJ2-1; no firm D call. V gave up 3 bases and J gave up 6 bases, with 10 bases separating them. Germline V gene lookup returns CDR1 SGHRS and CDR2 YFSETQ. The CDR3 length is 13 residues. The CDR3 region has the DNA TGCGCCAGCAGCTCCCAAACTGGCAATGAGCAGTTCTTC. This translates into CASSSQTGNEQFF.

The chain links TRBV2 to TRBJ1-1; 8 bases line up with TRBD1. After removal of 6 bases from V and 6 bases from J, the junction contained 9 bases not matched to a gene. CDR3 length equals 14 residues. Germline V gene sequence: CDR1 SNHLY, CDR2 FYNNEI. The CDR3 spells CASRRGDRGAEAFF. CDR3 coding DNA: TGTGCCAGCAGGAGGGGCGACAGGGGCGCTGAAGCTTTCTTT.

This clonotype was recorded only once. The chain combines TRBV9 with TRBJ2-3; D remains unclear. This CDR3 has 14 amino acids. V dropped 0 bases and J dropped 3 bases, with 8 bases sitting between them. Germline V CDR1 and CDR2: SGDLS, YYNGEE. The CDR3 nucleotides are TGTGCCAGCAGCGTAGCCTCAGCGACAGATACGCAGTATTTT. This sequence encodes CASSVASATDTQYF. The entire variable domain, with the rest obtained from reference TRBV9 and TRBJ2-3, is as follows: DSGVTQTPKHLITATGQRVTLRCSPRSGDLSVYWYQQSLDQGLQFLIQYYNGEERAKGNILERFSAQQFPDLHSELNLSSLELGDSALYFCASSVASATDTQYFGPGTRLTVL.

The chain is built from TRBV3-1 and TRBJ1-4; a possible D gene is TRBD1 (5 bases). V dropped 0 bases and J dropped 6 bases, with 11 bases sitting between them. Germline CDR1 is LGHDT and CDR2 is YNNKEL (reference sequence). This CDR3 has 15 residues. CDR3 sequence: CASSQDPGRDEKLFF. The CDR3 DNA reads TGTGCCAGCAGCCAAGATCCGGGCAGGGATGAAAAACTGTTTTTT.

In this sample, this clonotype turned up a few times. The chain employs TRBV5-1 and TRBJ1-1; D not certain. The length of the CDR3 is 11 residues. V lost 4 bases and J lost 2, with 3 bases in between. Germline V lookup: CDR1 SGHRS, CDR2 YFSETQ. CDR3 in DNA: TGCGCCAGCAGCCATAACACTGAAGCTTTCTTT. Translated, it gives CASSHNTEAFF.

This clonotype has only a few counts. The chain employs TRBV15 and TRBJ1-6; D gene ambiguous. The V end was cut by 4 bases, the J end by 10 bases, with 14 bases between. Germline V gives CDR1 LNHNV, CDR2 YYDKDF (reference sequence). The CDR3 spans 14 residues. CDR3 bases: TGTGCCACCAGCATGACGCACGAGGAGTCACCCCTCCACTTT. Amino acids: CATSMTHEESPLHF.

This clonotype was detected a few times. The CDR3 spells CASSLFSSDSYNEQFF. CDR3 nucleotides: TGTGCCAGCAGCTTATTTTCGAGTGACTCCTACAATGAGCAGTTCTTC. V gene TRBV7-6 combines with J gene TRBJ2-1; D ambiguous. This CDR3 has 16 amino acids. Per the germline V gene, CDR1 is SGHVS and CDR2 is FNYEAQ. V was trimmed by 2 bases and J by 0 bases, leaving 11 bases between them.

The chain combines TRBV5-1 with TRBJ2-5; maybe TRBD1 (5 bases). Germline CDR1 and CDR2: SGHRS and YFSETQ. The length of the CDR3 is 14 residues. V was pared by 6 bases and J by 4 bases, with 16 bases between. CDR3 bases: TGCGCCAGCACCCTCGGCGGAAGGGGAGAGACCCAGTACTTC. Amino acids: CASTLGGRGETQYF.

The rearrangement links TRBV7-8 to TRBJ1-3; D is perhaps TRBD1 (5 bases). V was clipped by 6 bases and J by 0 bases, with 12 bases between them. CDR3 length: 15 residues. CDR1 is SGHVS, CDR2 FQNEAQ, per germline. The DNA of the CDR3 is TGTGCCAGCAGATCCGGCGGGGGCTCTGGAAACACCATATATTTT. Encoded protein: CASRSGGGSGNTIYF.

CDR3 region: CASNEGGRDGYTF. DNA of the CDR3: TGCGCCAGCAATGAGGGAGGGAGAGATGGCTACACCTTC. V and J are TRBV5-1 and TRBJ1-2; no clear D. Germline CDR1 and CDR2: SGHRS and YFSETQ. Between the trimmed V and J ends, which lost 6 bases and 6 bases, there was a span of 15 bases. The CDR3 loop spans 13 amino acids.

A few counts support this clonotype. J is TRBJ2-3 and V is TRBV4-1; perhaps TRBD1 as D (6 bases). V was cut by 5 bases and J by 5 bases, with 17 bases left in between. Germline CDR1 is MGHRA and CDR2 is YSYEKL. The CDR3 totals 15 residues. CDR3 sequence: CASSSEQGKGDTQYF. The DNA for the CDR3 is TGCGCCAGCAGCTCCGAACAGGGAAAGGGAGATACGCAGTATTTT.

The CDR3 nucleotides read TGTGCCAGCAGGACGTCGGGCCCCGAGGAGCAGTACGTC. Protein sequence: CASRTSGPEEQYV. The chain is built from TRBV6-6 and TRBJ2-7; D unclear. V gave up 6 bases and J gave up 7 bases, with 16 bases separating them. CDR3 size: 13 residues. Germline CDR1 MNHNY, CDR2 SVGAGI (reference sequence).

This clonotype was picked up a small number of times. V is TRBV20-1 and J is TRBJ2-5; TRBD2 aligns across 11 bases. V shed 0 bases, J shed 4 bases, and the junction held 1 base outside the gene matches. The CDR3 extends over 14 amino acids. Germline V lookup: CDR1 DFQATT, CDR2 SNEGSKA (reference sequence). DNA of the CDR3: TGCAGTGCTAGAGATCTAGCGGGGGGAGAGACCCAGTACTTC. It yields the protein CSARDLAGGETQYF.

The CDR3 DNA reads TGCAGCGATCTTGACAGTCTATATGGCTACACCTTC. This encodes CSDLDSLYGYTF. The chain uses TRBV29-1 and TRBJ1-2; D is perhaps TRBD1 (5 bases). The CDR3 has 12 amino acids. Germline V gives CDR1 SQVTM, CDR2 ANQGSEA. Trimming left V 7 bases short and J 5 bases short, with 14 bases between.

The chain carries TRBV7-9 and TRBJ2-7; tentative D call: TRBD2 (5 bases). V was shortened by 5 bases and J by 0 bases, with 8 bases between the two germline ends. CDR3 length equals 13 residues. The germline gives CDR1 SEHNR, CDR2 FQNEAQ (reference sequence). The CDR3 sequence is CASSARDSYEQYV. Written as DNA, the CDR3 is TGTGCCAGCAGCGCCCGGGACTCCTACGAGCAGTACGTC.

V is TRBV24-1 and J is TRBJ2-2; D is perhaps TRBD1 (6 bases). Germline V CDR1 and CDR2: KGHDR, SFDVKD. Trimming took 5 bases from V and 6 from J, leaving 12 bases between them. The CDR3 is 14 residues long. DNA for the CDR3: TGTGCCACCAGTGGCCACAGGGCGCCCGGGGAGCTGTTTTTT. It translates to CATSGHRAPGELFF.

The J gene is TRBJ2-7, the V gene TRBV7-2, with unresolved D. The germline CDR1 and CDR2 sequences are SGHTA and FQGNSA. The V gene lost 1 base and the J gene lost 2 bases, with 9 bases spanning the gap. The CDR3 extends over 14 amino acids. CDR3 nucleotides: TGTGCCAGCAGCTTAGATGGCGGACCCTACGAGCAGTACTTC. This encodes CASSLDGGPYEQYF.

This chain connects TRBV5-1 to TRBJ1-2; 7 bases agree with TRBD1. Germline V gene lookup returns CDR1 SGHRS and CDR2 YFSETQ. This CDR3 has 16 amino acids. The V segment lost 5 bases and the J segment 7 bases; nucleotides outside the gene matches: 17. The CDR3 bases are TGCGCCAGCAGTTCCCGACAGGGCGCCCTCGCCGGTGGCTACACCTTC. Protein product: CASSSRQGALAGGYTF.

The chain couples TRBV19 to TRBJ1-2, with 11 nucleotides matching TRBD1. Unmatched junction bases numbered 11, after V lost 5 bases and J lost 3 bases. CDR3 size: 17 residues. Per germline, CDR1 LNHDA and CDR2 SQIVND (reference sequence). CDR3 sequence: CASSPRDRGNQHYGYTF. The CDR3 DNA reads TGTGCCAGTAGTCCCAGGGACAGGGGGAACCAGCACTATGGCTACACCTTC.

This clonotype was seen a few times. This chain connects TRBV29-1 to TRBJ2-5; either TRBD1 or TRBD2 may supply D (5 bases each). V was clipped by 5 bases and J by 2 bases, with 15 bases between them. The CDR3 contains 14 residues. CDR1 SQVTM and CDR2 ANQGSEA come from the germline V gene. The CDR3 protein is CSVPEGQGQETQYF. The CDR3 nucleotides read TGCAGCGTTCCAGAGGGGCAGGGACAAGAGACCCAGTACTTC.

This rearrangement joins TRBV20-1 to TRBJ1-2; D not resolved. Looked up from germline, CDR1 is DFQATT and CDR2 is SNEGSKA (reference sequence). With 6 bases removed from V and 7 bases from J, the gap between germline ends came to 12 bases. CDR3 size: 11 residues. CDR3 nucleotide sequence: TGCAGTGCCGTTGATCGGGGTGGCTACACCTTC. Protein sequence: CSAVDRGGYTF.

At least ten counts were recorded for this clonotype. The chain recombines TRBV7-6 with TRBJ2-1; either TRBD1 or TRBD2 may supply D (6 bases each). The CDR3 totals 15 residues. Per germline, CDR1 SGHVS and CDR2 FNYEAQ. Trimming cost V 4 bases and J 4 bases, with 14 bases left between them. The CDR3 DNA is TGTGCCAGCAGCTACGACCGGGGGCTGTACAATGAGCAGTTCTTC. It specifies CASSYDRGLYNEQFF.

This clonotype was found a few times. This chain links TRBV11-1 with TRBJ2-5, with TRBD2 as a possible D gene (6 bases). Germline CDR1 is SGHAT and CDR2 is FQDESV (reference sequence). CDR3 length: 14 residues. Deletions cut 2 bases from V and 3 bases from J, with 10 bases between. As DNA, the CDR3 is TGTGCCAGCAGCTTAACGCGGGAAAAAGAGACCCAGTACTTC. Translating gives CASSLTREKETQYF. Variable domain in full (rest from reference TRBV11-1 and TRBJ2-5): EAEVAQSPRYKITEKSQAVAFWCDPISGHATLYWYRQILGQGPELLVQFQDESVVDDSQLPKDRFSAERLKGVDSTLKIQPAELGDSAMYLCASSLTREKETQYFGPGTRLLVL.

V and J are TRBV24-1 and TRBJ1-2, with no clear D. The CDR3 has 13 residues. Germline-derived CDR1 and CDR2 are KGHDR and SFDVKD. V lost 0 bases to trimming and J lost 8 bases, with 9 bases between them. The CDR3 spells CATSDLKGEGYTF. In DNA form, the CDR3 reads TGTGCCACCAGTGATTTGAAAGGAGAAGGCTACACCTTC.

The CDR3 spells CASRGFIRGDYGYTF. CDR3 DNA: TGTGCCAGCAGGGGGTTCATCAGGGGCGACTATGGCTACACCTTC. The chain joins TRBV25-1 to TRBJ1-2; D possibly corresponds to TRBD1 (6 bases). From germline, CDR1 is MGHDK and CDR2 SYGVNS. Trimming removed 6 bases at V and 3 bases at J, with 17 bases between. CDR3 length: 15 amino acids.

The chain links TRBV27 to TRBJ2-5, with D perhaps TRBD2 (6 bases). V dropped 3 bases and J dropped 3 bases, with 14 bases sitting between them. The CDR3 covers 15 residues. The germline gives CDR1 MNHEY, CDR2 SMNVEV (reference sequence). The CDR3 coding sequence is TGTGCCAGCAGTTTGTACGGGGAGGTAAAAGAGACCCAGTACTTC. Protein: CASSLYGEVKETQYF.